This T cell receptor beta chain emerged from a study of shared clonotypes between healthy human individuals. Turning to the study itself: A couple of women and a few men aged 18 to 49 served as donors.

This clone was seen a few times. Its cognate antigen is unknown. Every one of the donors was a Caucasian adult that lived in Nashville, Tennessee. Germline V gene data show CDR1 as SGHRS and CDR2 as YFSETQ. This CDR3 is 16 amino acids long. The V end was cut by 0 bases, the J end by 5 bases, with 14 bases between. Study-level results: Relative to clonotypes present in all four donors, those not shared had lower generation probabilities.

The authors' processing: ImmunoSEQ junction-only sequences lacked quality scores, so their filtering differed. Sequencing used immunoSEQ multiplex PCR; TCRdb keeps in-frame clones, though not all of them. V, J and clone size reflect that table, while D and trimming were determined from the DNA. The sample shows approximately 700,000 clones, around 78% of them seen only once. The receptor comes from a woman aged 30 to 39 in good health. The material sequenced was memory CD4+ T cells sorted from blood. Subset meaning: CD45RA-negative fraction. The chain recombines TRBV5-1 with TRBJ2-2; weak D call: TRBD2 (5 bases). CDR3 region: CASSLGQREPTGELFF. The DNA of the CDR3 is TGCGCCAGCAGCTTGGGGCAGAGGGAACCTACCGGGGAGCTGTTTTTT.